This entry lists 3 T cell receptor beta chains sequenced from one sample in a study of blood T cell repertoires in COVID-19 (dated by TCRdb to the early 2020s). Libraries were constructed by the immunoSEQ multiplex PCR assay. Drawn from immuneACCESS, this table holds only the in-frame rearrangements with V and J called that TCRdb kept. Clones are partly lost; checked studies trace under half to an unresolved V gene and leave the rest unexplained. The sample table shows some 160,000 clones, and just under 85% are seen once. The ten most abundant clones make up less than 3% of the sample. The sample comprised peripheral blood. These receptors were taken from a woman of 80 years or more with COVID-19, enrolled during active disease.

V gene TRBV27 combines with J gene TRBJ1-1, with D unclear. Trimming shortened V by 2 bases and J by 11 bases, and 6 bases separated the two germline ends. The CDR3 is 10 residues long. CDR1 is MNHEY and CDR2 is SMNVEV in the germline V gene (reference sequence). The CDR3 nucleotides read TGTGCCAGCAGTTTAGACTTGGCTTTCTTT. It specifies CASSLDLAFF.

The DNA for the CDR3 is TGTGCCAGTAGTATAGTTCAGGGCTCTGAAGCTTTCTTT. As protein: CASSIVQGSEAFF. The chain carries TRBV19 and TRBJ1-1; D might be TRBD1 (5 bases). Between the trimmed V and J ends, which lost 1 base and 6 bases, there was a span of 9 bases. This CDR3 region has 13 residues. Germline V gene lookup returns CDR1 LNHDA and CDR2 SQIVND (reference sequence).

This clone was recorded a few times. The rearrangement links TRBV30 to TRBJ2-6, with TRBD1 matching 8 bases. The V gene's germline CDR1 is GTSNPN and CDR2 SVGIG (reference sequence). The CDR3 covers 19 residues. Germline trimming cut 1 base from V and 0 bases from J; bases unmatched to any gene: 11. The chain's CDR3 is CAWSGHGQGPSSGANVLTF. The CDR3 bases are TGTGCCTGGAGTGGACACGGACAGGGCCCTAGCTCTGGGGCCAACGTCCTGACTTTC.